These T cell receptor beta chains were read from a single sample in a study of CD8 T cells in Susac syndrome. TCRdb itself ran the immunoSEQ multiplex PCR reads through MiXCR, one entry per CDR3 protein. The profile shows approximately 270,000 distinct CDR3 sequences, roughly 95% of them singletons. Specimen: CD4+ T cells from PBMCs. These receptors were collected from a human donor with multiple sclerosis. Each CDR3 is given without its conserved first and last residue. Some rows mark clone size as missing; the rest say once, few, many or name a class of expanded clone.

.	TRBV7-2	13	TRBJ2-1	ASSRDRGAYNEQF
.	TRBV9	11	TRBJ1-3	ASSGFSGNTIY
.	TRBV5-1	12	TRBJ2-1	ASSSGQGIDEQF
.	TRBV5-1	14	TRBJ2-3	ASSPRGHLSTDTQY
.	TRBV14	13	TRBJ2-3	ASSQEATSADTQY
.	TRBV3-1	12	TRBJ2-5	ASSQETSTETQY
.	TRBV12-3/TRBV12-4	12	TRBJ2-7	ASSQDAGAYEQY
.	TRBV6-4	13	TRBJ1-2	ASSEDRGGDYGYT
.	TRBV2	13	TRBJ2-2	ASSEQGIRTGELF
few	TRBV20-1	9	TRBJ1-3	SARVVDTIY
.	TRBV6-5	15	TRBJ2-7	ASSSIGLAGVSYEQY
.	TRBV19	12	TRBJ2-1	ASSTLSSYNEQF
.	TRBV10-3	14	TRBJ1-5	AISELGTGTNQPQH
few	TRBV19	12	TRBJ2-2	ASSIRANTGELF
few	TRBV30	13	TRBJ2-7	AWSARLAGDYEQY
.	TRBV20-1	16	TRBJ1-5	SARDRSAGQVINQPQH
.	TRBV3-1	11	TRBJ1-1	ASRRGQVTEAF
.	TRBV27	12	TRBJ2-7	ASRRQVGLYEQY
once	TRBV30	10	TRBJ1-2	AWSRTVSGYT
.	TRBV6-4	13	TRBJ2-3	ASSASGTGADTQY
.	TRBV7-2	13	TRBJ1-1	ASSLYRGGGTEAF
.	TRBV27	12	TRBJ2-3	ASSFLGSPHTQY
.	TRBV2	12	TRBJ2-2	ASSESTFTGELF
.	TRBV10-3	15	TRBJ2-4	AISEAVPGRTPNIQY
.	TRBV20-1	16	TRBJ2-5	SAWRLAGGQLTGETQY
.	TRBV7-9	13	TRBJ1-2	ASSPAGQRNYGYT
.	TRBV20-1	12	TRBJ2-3	SSFPGLAGDTQY
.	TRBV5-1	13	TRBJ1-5	ASSLIGGENQPQH
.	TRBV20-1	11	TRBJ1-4	SARVRSNEKLF
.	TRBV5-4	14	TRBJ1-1	ASSPPPAGENTEAF
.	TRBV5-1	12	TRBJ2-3	ASDWGAGADTQY
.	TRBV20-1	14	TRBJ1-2	SASGEGTGGGYGYT